These 18 T cell receptor beta chains share one sample of origin, sequenced in a study of T cells in Graves' hyperthyroidism and ophthalmopathy. TCR beta CDR3 sequences were amplified from RNA transcripts. With the HTBI primer set, the TCR CDR3 went through a first round of RT-PCR. TCRdb independently ran MiXCR on the multiplex PCR reads; one entry per CDR3 protein. In the table there are 400,000 to 500,000 distinct CDR3 sequences, roughly 14% of which are singletons. The sequencing sample was made of blood. The receptor set was obtained from a woman aged 18-35 years with Graves' hyperthyroidism.

This clonotype has a handful of counts. This sequence joins TRBV9 and TRBJ2-7; D is unclear. With 5 bases removed from V and 7 bases from J, the gap between germline ends came to 13 bases. CDR3 length: 12 amino acids. The germline CDR1 and CDR2 sequences are SGDLS and YYNGEE. CDR3 sequence (DNA): TGTGCCAGCAGTCGAGTGGGTTTGGAGCAGTACGTC. Amino acid sequence: CASSRVGLEQYV.

This clonotype has a count of ten or more. The gene calls are TRBV9 and TRBJ2-4; 7 bases map to TRBD2. V gave up 4 bases and J gave up 7 bases; unmatched junction bases: 11. Per germline, CDR1 SGDLS and CDR2 YYNGEE. The CDR3 is made up of 15 amino acids. The CDR3 nucleotides are TGTGCCAGCAGCCCTAAGTTAACTAGCGAGAACATTCAGTACTTC. This sequence encodes CASSPKLTSENIQYF.

J is TRBJ1-5 and V is TRBV9, with 9 bases matching TRBD1. The germline gives CDR1 SGDLS, CDR2 YYNGEE. This CDR3 is built from 17 residues. With V trimmed by 2 bases and J by 2 bases, 8 bases remained unmatched. As DNA, the CDR3 is TGTGCCAGCAGCGTTGGCCCGGGACAGGGACGCAATCAGCCCCAGCATTTT. It yields the protein CASSVGPGQGRNQPQHF.

The rearrangement links TRBV28 to TRBJ1-1; weak D call: TRBD1 (6 bases). Trimming left V 7 bases short and J 9 bases short, with 15 bases between. The CDR3 is 12 amino acids. CDR1 and CDR2 from the germline V gene are MDHEN and SYDVKM. The CDR3 sequence: CASTRQVGKAFF. The CDR3, as DNA: TGTGCCAGCACCAGACAGGTGGGAAAAGCTTTCTTT.

This clonotype was seen repeatedly, ten times or more. This chain connects TRBV27 to TRBJ2-1; 7 nucleotides line up with TRBD2. CDR3 length: 15 residues. CDR1 MNHEY and CDR2 SMNVEV come from the germline V gene (reference sequence). V trimming: 3 bases; J trimming: 7 bases; junction bases outside the gene matches: 9. The CDR3 loop is CASSLEWGGRNEQFF. The CDR3 DNA is TGTGCCAGCAGTTTGGAGTGGGGGGGACGGAATGAGCAGTTCTTC.

This clonotype came up many times. The chain couples TRBV19 to TRBJ2-7; 8 nucleotides agree with TRBD2. Germline values: CDR1 LNHDA, CDR2 SQIVND (reference sequence). V lost 6 bases and J lost 6; bases outside the gene matches: 13. CDR3 size: 15 residues. CDR3: CASSSAPGLEGEQYF. In DNA, the CDR3 is TGTGCCAGTAGCTCAGCTCCGGGACTAGAGGGCGAGCAGTACTTC. Variable domain in full (rest from reference TRBV19 and TRBJ2-7): DGGITQSPKYLFRKEGQNVTLSCEQNLNHDAMYWYRQDPGQGLRLIYYSQIVNDFQKGDIAEGYSVSREKKESFPLTVTSAQKNPTAFYLCASSSAPGLEGEQYFGPGTRLTVT.

The V gene is TRBV15, the J gene TRBJ2-1; tentative D call: TRBD2 (5 bases). CDR1 and CDR2 (germline): LNHNV, YYDKDF (reference sequence). This CDR3 region has 18 residues. Trimming took 0 bases from V and 2 from J, leaving 17 bases between them. Here the CDR3 reads CATSREPSRAGAYNEQFF. CDR3 nucleotide sequence: TGTGCCACCAGCAGAGAACCTTCGCGGGCGGGCGCCTACAATGAGCAGTTCTTC.

At least ten counts were recorded for this clonotype. This chain joins TRBV27 and TRBJ2-7; TRBD1 might be the D (6 bases). CDR1 is MNHEY, CDR2 SMNVEV, per germline (reference sequence). V was pared by 5 bases and J by 3 bases, with 17 bases between. CDR3 length: 15 amino acids. In DNA, the CDR3 is TGTGCCAGCAGTGTCCGCGGACAGCTCAACTACGAGCAGTACTTC. This sequence encodes CASSVRGQLNYEQYF.

This clonotype was seen more than once but under ten times. The genes are TRBV14 and TRBJ2-3; possibly TRBD2 for D (6 bases). CDR1 is SGHDN and CDR2 is FVKESK in the germline V gene. V dropped 0 bases and J dropped 3 bases, with 16 bases sitting between them. The CDR3 sequence is 17 residues long. CDR3 amino acids: CASSQDGGPLLTDTQYF. The CDR3 DNA sequence: TGTGCCAGCAGCCAAGATGGAGGGCCTCTCTTGACAGATACGCAGTATTTT.

This clonotype was seen many times. This chain connects TRBV6-2 or TRBV6-3 to TRBJ2-7, with TRBD2 matching over 9 bases. This CDR3 contains 18 residues. With 3 bases clipped from V and 0 bases from J, the junction kept 12 bases outside the gene matches. Germline loops: CDR1 MNHEY, CDR2 SVGEGT. CDR3 region: CASSYTTGSGRPSYEQYV. CDR3 sequence (DNA): TGTGCCAGCAGTTATACCACTGGGAGCGGGAGGCCCTCCTACGAGCAGTACGTC.

This clonotype was seen repeatedly, ten times or more. V gene TRBV20-1 combines with J gene TRBJ2-2; 7 nucleotides line up with TRBD1. CDR3 length: 14 residues. V gave up 6 bases and J gave up 5 bases; unmatched junction bases: 9. CDR1 is DFQATT and CDR2 is SNEGSKA in the germline V gene (reference sequence). The CDR3 nucleotides read TGCAGTGCGCGAGGGGGCGCAGGAACCGGGGAGCTGTTTTTT. Its protein product is CSARGGAGTGELFF.

At least ten counts were recorded for this clonotype. The chain joins TRBV20-1 to TRBJ2-3, with 7 bases aligning to TRBD2. Germline CDR1 and CDR2: DFQATT and SNEGSKA (reference sequence). This CDR3 is built from 15 residues. V lost 0 bases to trimming and J lost 6 bases; unmatched junction nucleotides: 9. The CDR3 bases are TGCAGTGCTAGAGATGGTACAGCGGGACCTGATACGCAGTATTTT. It specifies CSARDGTAGPDTQYF.

This clonotype was detected only a few times. The rearrangement uses TRBV25-1 and TRBJ2-7; D ambiguous. The V end lost 8 bases, the J end lost 1 base, and 15 bases lay between the germline ends. Per the germline V gene, CDR1 is MGHDK and CDR2 is SYGVNS. This CDR3 spans 14 amino acids. The CDR3 region is CASGRMLPSYEQYV. CDR3 DNA sequence: TGTGCCAGCGGACGTATGCTTCCATCCTACGAGCAGTACGTC.

Many counts were recorded for this clonotype. The chain couples TRBV3-1 to TRBJ1-2; D unclear. The CDR3 extends over 15 amino acids. The V gene lost 1 base and the J gene lost 4 bases, with 13 bases spanning the gap. The germline CDR1 and CDR2 sequences are LGHDT and YNNKEL (reference sequence). CDR3 nucleotides: TGTGCCAGCAGCCAAGGGTCTGACGTCCTCTATGGCTACACCTTC. It yields the protein CASSQGSDVLYGYTF.

The chain uses TRBV29-1 and TRBJ2-1; D remains ambiguous. Germline V gene sequence: CDR1 SQVTM, CDR2 ANQGSEA. The V end lost 7 bases, the J end lost 3 bases, and 10 bases lay between the germline ends. The CDR3 is made up of 12 amino acids. The CDR3 spells CSAKRDYNEQFF. CDR3 DNA sequence: TGCAGCGCAAAAAGGGACTACAATGAGCAGTTCTTC.

This clonotype was recorded at least ten times. The gene calls are TRBV12-3 or TRBV12-4 and TRBJ2-3, with D possibly matching TRBD1 (5 bases). The CDR3 is made up of 15 amino acids. Trimming removed 5 bases at V and 0 bases at J, with 12 bases between. CDR3 sequence reads: CASSQRGSSTDTQYF. In nucleotides, the CDR3 is TGTGCCAGCAGTCAAAGGGGCTCTAGCACAGATACGCAGTATTTT.

The rearrangement uses TRBV6-2 or TRBV6-3 and TRBJ1-6; tentatively, D is TRBD1 (5 bases). CDR1 MNHEY and CDR2 SVGEGT come from the germline V gene. V was clipped by 7 bases and J by 6 bases, with 13 bases between them. This CDR3 spans 14 amino acids. The CDR3 sequence is CASTERGGNSPLHF. The CDR3 DNA follows: TGTGCCAGCACAGAGCGGGGGGGTAATTCACCCCTCCACTTT.

As to this clonotype: This may be a read error: a much more frequent sequence differs by one nucleotide. The chain uses TRBV27 and TRBJ2-1; D is unclear. In germline, CDR1 is MNHEY, CDR2 SMNVEV (reference sequence). The length of the CDR3 is 14 residues. As DNA, the CDR3 is TGTGCCAGCAGTTTAGTTTACCCGCCGAATGACCAGTTCTTC. Protein sequence: CASSLVYPPNDQFF.